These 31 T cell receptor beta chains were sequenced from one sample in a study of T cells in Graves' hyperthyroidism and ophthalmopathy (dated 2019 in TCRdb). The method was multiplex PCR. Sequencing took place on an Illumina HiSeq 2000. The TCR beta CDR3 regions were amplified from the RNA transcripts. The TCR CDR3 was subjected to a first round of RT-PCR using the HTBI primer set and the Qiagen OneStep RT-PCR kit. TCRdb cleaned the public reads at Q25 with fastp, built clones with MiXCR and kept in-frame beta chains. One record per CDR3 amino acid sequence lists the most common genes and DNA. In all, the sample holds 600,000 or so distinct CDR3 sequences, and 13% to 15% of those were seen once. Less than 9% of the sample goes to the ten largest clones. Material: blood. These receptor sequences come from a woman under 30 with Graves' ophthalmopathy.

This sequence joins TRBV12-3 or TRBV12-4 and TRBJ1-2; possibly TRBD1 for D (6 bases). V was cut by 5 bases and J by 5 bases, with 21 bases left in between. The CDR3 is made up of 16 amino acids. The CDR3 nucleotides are TGTGCCAGCAGTCCCCCATGGGGGGGCAGAGGGTATGGCTACACCTTC. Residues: CASSPPWGGRGYGYTF.

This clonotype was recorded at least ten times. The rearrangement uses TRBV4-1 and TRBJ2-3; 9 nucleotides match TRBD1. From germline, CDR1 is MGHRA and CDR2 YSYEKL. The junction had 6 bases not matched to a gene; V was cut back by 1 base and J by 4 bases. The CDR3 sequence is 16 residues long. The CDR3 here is CASSQGRTGGSDTQYF. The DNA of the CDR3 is TGCGCCAGCAGCCAAGGACGTACAGGGGGCTCAGATACGCAGTATTTT.

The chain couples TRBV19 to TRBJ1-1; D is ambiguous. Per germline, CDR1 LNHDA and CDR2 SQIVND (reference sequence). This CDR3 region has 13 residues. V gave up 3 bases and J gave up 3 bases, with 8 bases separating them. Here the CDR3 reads CASSMGIHTEAFF. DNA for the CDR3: TGTGCCAGTAGTATGGGGATACACACTGAAGCTTTCTTT.

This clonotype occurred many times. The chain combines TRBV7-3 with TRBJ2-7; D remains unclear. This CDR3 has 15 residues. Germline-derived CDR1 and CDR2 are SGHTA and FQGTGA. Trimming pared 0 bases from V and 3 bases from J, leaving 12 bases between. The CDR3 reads CASSLTADGIYEQYF. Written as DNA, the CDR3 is TGTGCCAGCAGCTTAACGGCCGACGGAATCTACGAGCAGTACTTC.

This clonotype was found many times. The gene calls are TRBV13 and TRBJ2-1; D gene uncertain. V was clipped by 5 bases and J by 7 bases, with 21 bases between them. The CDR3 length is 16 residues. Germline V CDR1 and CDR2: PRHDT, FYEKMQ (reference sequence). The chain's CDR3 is CASSPSTTWIANEQFF. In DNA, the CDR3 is TGTGCCAGCAGCCCGAGTACCACTTGGATTGCGAATGAGCAGTTCTTC.

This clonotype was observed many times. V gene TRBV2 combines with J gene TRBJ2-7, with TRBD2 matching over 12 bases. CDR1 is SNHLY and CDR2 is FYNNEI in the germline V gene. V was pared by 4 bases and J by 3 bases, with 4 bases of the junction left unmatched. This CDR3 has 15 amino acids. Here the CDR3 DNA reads TGTGCCAGCAGTGCCTCACTAGCGGGAGGCTACGAGCAGTACTTC. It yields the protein CASSASLAGGYEQYF.

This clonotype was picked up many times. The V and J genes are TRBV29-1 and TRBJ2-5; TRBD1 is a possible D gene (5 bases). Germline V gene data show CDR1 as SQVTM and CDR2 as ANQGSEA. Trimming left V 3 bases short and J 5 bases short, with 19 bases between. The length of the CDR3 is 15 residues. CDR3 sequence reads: CSVDDDAGWGETQYF. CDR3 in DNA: TGCAGCGTTGACGACGATGCAGGGTGGGGCGAGACCCAGTACTTC.

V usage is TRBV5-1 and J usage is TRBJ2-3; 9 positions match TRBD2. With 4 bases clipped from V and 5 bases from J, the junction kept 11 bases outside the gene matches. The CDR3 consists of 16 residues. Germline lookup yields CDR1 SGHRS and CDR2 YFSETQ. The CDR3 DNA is TGCGCCAGCAGCCCAAGAGGTAGCGGGAGCGGAGATACGCAGTATTTT. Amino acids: CASSPRGSGSGDTQYF.

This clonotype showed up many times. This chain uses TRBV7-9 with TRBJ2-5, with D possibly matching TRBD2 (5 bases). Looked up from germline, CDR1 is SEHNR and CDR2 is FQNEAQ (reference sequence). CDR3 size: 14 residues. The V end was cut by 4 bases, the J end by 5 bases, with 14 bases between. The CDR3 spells CASSYGLQKETQYF. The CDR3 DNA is TGTGCCAGCAGCTACGGACTCCAAAAGGAGACCCAGTACTTC.

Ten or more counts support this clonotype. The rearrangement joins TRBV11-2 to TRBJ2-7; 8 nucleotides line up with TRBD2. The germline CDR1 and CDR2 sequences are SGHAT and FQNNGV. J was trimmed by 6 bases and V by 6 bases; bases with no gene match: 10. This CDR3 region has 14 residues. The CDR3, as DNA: TGTGCCAGCAGTTTTTGGCGGGAGGATACCGAGCAGTACTTC. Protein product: CASSFWREDTEQYF.

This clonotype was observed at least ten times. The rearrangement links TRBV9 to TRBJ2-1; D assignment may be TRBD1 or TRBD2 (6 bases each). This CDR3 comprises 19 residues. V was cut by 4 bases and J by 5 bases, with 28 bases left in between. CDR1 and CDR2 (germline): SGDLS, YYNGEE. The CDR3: CASSRSSGPWGPRDNEQFF. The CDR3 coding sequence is TGTGCCAGCAGCCGTAGTAGCGGTCCGTGGGGGCCCCGGGACAATGAGCAGTTCTTC.

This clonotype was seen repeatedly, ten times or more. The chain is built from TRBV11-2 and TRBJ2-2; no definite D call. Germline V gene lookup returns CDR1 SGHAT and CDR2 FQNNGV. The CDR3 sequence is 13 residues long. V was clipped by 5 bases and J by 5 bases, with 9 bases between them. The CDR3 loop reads CASSDLGTGELFF. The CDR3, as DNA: TGTGCCAGCAGCGACCTGGGAACCGGGGAGCTGTTTTTT. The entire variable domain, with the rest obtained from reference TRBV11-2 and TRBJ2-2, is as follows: EAGVAQSPRYKIIEKRQSVAFWCNPISGHATLYWYQQILGQGPKLLIQFQNNGVVDDSQLPKDRFSAERLKGVDSTLKIQPAKLEDSAVYLCASSDLGTGELFFGEGSRLTVL.

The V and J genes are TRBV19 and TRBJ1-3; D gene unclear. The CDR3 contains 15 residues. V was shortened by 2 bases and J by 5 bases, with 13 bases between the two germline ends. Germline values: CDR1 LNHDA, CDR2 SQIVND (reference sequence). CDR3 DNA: TGTGCCAGTAGTATATCGGTGGGGAGACGAAACACCATATATTTT. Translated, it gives CASSISVGRRNTIYF.

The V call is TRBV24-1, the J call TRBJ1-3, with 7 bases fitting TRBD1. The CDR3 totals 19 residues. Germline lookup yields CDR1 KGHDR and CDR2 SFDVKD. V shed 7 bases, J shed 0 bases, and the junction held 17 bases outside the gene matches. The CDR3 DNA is TGTGCCACCAGCTCAACAGGACAGGAAAAACTATTCTCTGGAAACACCATATATTTT. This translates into CATSSTGQEKLFSGNTIYF.

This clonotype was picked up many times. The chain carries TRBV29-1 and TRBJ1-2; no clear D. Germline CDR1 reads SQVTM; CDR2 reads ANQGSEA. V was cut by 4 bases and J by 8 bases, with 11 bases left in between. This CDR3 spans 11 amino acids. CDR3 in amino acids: CSVGRREGYTF. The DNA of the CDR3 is TGCAGCGTTGGCCGGAGGGAAGGCTACACCTTC.

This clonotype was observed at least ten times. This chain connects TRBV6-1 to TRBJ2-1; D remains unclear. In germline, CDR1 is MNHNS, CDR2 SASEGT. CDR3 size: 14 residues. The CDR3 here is CAPTPETGYNEQFF. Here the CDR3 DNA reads TGTGCGCCGACGCCCGAGACCGGGTACAATGAGCAGTTCTTC.

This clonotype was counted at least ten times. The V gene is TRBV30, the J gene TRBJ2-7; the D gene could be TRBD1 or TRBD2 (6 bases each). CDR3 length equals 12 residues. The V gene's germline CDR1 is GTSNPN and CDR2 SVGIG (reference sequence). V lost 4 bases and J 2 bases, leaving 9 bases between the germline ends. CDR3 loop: CAWKGGAYEQYF. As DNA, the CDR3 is TGTGCCTGGAAGGGGGGAGCCTACGAGCAGTACTTC. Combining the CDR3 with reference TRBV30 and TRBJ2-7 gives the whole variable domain SQTIHQWPATLVQPVGSPLSLECTVEGTSNPNLYWYRQAAGRGLQLLFYSVGIGQISSEVPQNLSASRPQDRQFILSSKKLLLSDSGFYLCAWKGGAYEQYFGPGTRLTVT.

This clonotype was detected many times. The CDR3 reads CSVGGLAGAPDTQYF. Written as DNA, the CDR3 is TGCAGCGTGGGAGGACTAGCGGGAGCCCCAGATACGCAGTATTTT. The rearrangement links TRBV29-1 to TRBJ2-3, with 13 bases aligning to TRBD2. Germline lookup yields CDR1 SQVTM and CDR2 ANQGSEA. The CDR3 sequence is 15 residues long. With 6 bases clipped from V and 4 bases from J, the junction kept 7 bases outside the gene matches.

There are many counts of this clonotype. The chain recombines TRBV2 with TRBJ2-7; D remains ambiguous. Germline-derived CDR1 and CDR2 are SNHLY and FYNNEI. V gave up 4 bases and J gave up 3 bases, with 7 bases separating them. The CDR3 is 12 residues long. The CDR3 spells CASSGFDYEQYF. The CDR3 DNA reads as TGTGCCAGCAGTGGATTCGACTACGAGCAGTACTTC.

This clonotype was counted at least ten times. The CDR3 loop reads CASSSGTAIEQYF. The DNA for the CDR3 is TGTGCCAGCAGCTCCGGGACTGCCATCGAGCAGTACTTC. The gene calls are TRBV11-2 and TRBJ2-7, with a weak D call TRBD2 (6 bases). Per the germline V gene, CDR1 is SGHAT and CDR2 is FQNNGV. There are 13 residues in the CDR3. V lost 4 bases to trimming and J lost 6 bases, with 13 bases between them. The variable domain in full, with the rest retrieved from reference TRBV11-2 and TRBJ2-7, is EAGVAQSPRYKIIEKRQSVAFWCNPISGHATLYWYQQILGQGPKLLIQFQNNGVVDDSQLPKDRFSAERLKGVDSTLKIQPAKLEDSAVYLCASSSGTAIEQYFGPGTRLTVT.

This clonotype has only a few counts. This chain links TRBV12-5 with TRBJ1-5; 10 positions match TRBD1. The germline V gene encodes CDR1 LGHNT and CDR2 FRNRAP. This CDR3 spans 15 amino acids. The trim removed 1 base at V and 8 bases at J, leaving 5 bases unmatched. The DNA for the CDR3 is TGTGCTAGTGGTTTGGAGACAGGGGGCAGGGAGCCCCAGCATTTT. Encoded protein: CASGLETGGREPQHF.

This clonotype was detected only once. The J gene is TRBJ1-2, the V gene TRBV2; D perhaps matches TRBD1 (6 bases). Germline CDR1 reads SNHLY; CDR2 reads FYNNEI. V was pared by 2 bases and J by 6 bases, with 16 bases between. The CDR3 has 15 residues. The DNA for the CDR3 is TGTGCCAGCAGTGAACAGGGGACCCTACCCAATGGCTACACCTTC. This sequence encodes CASSEQGTLPNGYTF.

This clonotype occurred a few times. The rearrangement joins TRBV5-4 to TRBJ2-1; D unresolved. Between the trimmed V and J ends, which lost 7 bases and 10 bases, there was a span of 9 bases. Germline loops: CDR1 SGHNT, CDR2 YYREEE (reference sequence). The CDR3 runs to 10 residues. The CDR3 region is CASSVREQFF. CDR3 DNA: TGTGCCAGCTCAGTGAGGGAGCAGTTCTTC.

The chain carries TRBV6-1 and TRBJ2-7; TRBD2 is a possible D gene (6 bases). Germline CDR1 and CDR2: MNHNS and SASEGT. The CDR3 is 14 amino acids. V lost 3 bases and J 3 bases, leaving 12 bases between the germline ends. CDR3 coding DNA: TGTGCCAGCAGTGATCGGGGGAAGATCTACGAGCAGTACTTC. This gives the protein CASSDRGKIYEQYF.

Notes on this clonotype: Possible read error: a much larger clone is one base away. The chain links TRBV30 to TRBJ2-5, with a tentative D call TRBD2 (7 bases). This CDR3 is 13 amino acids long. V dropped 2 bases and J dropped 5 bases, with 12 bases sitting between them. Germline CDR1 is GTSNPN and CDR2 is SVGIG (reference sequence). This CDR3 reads CAWSKGGRETQYF. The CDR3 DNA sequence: TGTGCCTGGAGTAAGGGGGGGAGGGAGACCCAGTACTTC. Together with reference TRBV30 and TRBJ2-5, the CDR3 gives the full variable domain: SQTIHQWPATLVQPVGSPLSLECTVEGTSNPNLYWYRQAAGRGLQLLFYSVGIGQISSEVPQNLSASRPQDRQFILSSKKLLLSDSGFYLCAWSKGGRETQYFGPGTRLLVL.

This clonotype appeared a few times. The CDR3 is CASSMGLGKNIQYF. CDR3 DNA sequence: TGTGCCAGTAGTATGGGGTTGGGCAAAAACATTCAGTACTTC. This sequence joins TRBV19 and TRBJ2-4; unclear D gene. The CDR3 contains 14 residues. V lost 3 bases to trimming and J lost 3 bases, with 9 bases between them. Per the germline V gene, CDR1 is LNHDA and CDR2 is SQIVND (reference sequence).

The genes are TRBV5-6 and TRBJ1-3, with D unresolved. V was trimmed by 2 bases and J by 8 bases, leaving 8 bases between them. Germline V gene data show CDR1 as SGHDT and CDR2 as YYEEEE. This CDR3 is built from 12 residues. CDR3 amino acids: CASSFLRDTIYF. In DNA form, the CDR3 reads TGTGCCAGCAGCTTTCTGCGGGACACCATATATTTT. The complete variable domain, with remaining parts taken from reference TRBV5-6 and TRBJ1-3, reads DAGVTQSPTHLIKTRGQQVTLRCSPKSGHDTVSWYQQALGQGPQFIFQYYEEEERQRGNFPDRFSGHQFPNYSSELNVNALLLGDSALYLCASSFLRDTIYFGEGSWLTVV.

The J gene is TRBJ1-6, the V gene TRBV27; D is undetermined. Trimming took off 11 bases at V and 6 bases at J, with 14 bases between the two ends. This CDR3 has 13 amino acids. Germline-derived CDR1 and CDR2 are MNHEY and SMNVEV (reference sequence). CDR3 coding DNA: TGTGCCGCCGGATTACAGACTAATTCACCCCTCCACTTT. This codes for CAAGLQTNSPLHF.

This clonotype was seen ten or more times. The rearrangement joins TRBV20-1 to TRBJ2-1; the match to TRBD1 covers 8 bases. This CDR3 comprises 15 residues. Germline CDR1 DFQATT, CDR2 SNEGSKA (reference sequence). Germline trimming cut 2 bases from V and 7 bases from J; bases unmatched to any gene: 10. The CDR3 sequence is CSARNIGQGENEQFF. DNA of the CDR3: TGCAGTGCTAGAAACATAGGACAGGGTGAAAATGAGCAGTTCTTC.

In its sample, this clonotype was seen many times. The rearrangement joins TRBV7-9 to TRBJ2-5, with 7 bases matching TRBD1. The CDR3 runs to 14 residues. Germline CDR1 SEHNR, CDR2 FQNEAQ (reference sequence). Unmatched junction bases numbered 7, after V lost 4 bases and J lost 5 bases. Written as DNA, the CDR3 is TGTGCCAGCAGCTCAACAGGGGAAGAGGAGACCCAGTACTTC. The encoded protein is CASSSTGEEETQYF. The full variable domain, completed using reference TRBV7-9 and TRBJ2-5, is DTGVSQNPRHKITKRGQNVTFRCDPISEHNRLYWYRQTLGQGPEFLTYFQNEAQLEKSRLLSDRFSAERPKGSFSTLEIQRTEQGDSAMYLCASSSTGEEETQYFGPGTRLLVL.

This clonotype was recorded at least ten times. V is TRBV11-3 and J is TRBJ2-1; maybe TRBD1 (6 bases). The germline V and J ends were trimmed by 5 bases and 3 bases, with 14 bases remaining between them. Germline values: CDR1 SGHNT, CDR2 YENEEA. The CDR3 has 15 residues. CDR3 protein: CASSPGTPSYNEQFF. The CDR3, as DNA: TGTGCCAGCAGCCCCGGGACACCTAGCTACAATGAGCAGTTCTTC.